A selection of T cell receptor beta chains follows, all from one sample in a study of cytomegalovirus exposure and HLA in healthy donors. Produced via immunoSEQ multiplex PCR; TCRdb's table is partial and in-frame only. Among a few hundred thousand clones, almost 90% were seen once, and the ten largest hold roughly 0.38%. The source material was PBMCs. The receptor set was obtained from a woman younger than 30 in good health and CMV-seronegative. CDR3s include the opening cysteine and the closing phenylalanine or tryptophan. The D gene is left open where the match is weak. Size tells how often a clone was seen (once, few, many) or the class of an expanded clone, and some rows leave it out.

NA	NA	TRBV28	TRBJ2-1	CASSFWAQGSPISYNEQFF	TGTGCCAGCAGTTTTTGGGCACAGGGTTCCCCCATCTCCTACAATGAGCAGTTCTTC
TRBD1	NA	TRBV23-1	TRBJ2-2	CASSPGQGEDGELFF	TGCGCCAGCAGTCCTGGACAGGGGGAGGACGGGGAGCTGTTTTTT
TRBD1	NA	TRBV9	TRBJ1-2	CASSVGAGGDYGYTF	TGTGCCAGCAGCGTAGGTGCAGGGGGCGACTATGGCTACACCTTC
NA	NA	TRBV28	TRBJ1-1	CASSLSTGQGTEAFF	TGTGCCAGCAGTTTAAGTACGGGGCAGGGGACTGAAGCTTTCTTT
TRBD1	NA	TRBV7-8	TRBJ2-7	CASRMPAGQAQYEQYF	TGTGCCAGCAGGATGCCCGCTGGACAGGCTCAATACGAGCAGTACTTC
NA	NA	TRBV10-1	TRBJ2-1	CASSLPNNEQFF	TGCGCCAGCAGCCTTCCTAATAATGAGCAGTTCTTC
NA	few	TRBV9	TRBJ2-7	CASSVSQGYEQYF	TGTGCCAGCAGCGTCAGTCAGGGGTACGAGCAGTACTTC
NA	once	TRBV29-1	TRBJ1-4	CSARGGNLNEKLFF	TGCAGCGCCCGAGGGGGTAATCTTAATGAAAAACTGTTTTTT
TRBD1	NA	TRBV25-1	TRBJ1-4	CASSDPGTASSTNEKLFF	TGTGCCAGCAGTGACCCCGGGACAGCCTCTTCAACTAATGAAAAACTGTTTTTT
NA	few	TRBV19	TRBJ2-2	CASSTLVGVSNTGELFF	TGTGCCAGTAGTACCCTTGTCGGGGTGTCGAACACCGGGGAGCTGTTTTTT
TRBD2	NA	TRBV7-2	TRBJ2-1	CASSLELADYNEQFF	TGTGCCAGCAGCTTAGAACTAGCGGATTACAATGAGCAGTTCTTC
NA	once	TRBV16	TRBJ1-1	CASSHIRTWNTEAFF	TGTGCCAGCAGCCATATAAGAACATGGAACACTGAAGCTTTCTTT
NA	NA	TRBV19	TRBJ2-5	CASRLGQRETQYF	TGTGCCAGTAGATTGGGTCAGCGAGAGACCCAGTACTTC